Listed below are T cell receptor beta chains from one sample, sequenced in a study of cytomegalovirus exposure and HLA in healthy donors. Only in-frame clones appear in the TCRdb table, and some are missing; sequencing was by immunoSEQ multiplex PCR. The sample contains about 240,000 clones, roughly 86% of which appear only once. Sample: PBMCs. The receptors originated from a woman in her 30s in good health and CMV-seropositive. Both conserved end residues are part of each CDR3. D genes are given only for firm matches. The size of a clone is reported for some rows only, either as once, few or many, or as a class for expanded clones.

CATGQAYNEQFF,TGTGCCACCGGACAGGCCTACAATGAGCAGTTCTTC,TRBJ2-1,TRBV19,.,TRBD1
CASSPAVYNEQFF,TGTGCCAGCAGCCCAGCGGTCTACAATGAGCAGTTCTTC,TRBJ2-1,TRBV7-8,.,.
CASSIVHSGGAQPQHF,TGTGCCAGTAGTATAGTACACAGCGGGGGAGCCCAGCCCCAGCATTTT,TRBJ1-5,TRBV19,.,.
CASSLTAAPYNEQFF,TGTGCCAGCAGTTTAACAGCGGCACCCTACAATGAGCAGTTCTTC,TRBJ2-1,TRBV6-5,.,.
CASSPAAPPGGEQYF,TGTGCCAGCTCACCAGCTGCCCCGCCGGGGGGCGAGCAGTACTTC,TRBJ2-7,TRBV18,.,TRBD2
CASSLPRGAGYLGLPSTDTQYF,TGTGCCAGCAGTTTGCCCCGTGGGGCGGGATATTTAGGGTTACCTAGCACAGATACGCAGTATTTT,TRBJ2-3,TRBV27,.,.
CASRERGLAGVEQFF,TGTGCCAGCAGAGAGAGGGGACTAGCGGGAGTTGAGCAGTTCTTC,TRBJ2-1,TRBV5-4,once,TRBD2
CASSIGTVGNYGYTF,TGTGCCAGCAGCATCGGGACAGTTGGTAACTATGGCTACACCTTC,TRBJ1-2,TRBV7-9,.,TRBD1
CASSLDRFEQYF,TGTGCCAGCAGCTTGGACAGGTTCGAGCAGTACTTC,TRBJ2-7,TRBV5-4,.,.
CASRNRVMNTEAFF,TGTGCCAGCAGAAACAGGGTTATGAACACTGAAGCTTTCTTT,TRBJ1-1,TRBV6-5,once,.
CASSVDVQGSRGYTF,TGCGCCAGCAGCGTGGACGTACAGGGATCGCGTGGCTACACCTTC,TRBJ1-2,TRBV5-1,.,.
CATLPGHPTYEQYF,TGTGCCACGCTACCGGGACATCCGACCTACGAGCAGTACTTC,TRBJ2-7,TRBV10-3,.,.
CATSRAREGYEQYF,TGTGCCACCAGCAGGGCACGGGAGGGGTACGAGCAGTACTTC,TRBJ2-7,TRBV15,.,TRBD2
CASSLRGSYQETQYF,TGTGCCAGCAGCTTACGCGGGAGCTACCAAGAGACCCAGTACTTC,TRBJ2-5,TRBV7-9,.,TRBD2
CASSLGQGLPSYEQYF,TGCGCCAGCAGCTTGGGGCAGGGGCTTCCTTCCTACGAGCAGTACTTC,TRBJ2-7,TRBV5-1,.,.
CASSLVGQGKEKLFF,TGTGCCAGCAGCTTAGTGGGGCAGGGGAAGGAAAAACTGTTTTTT,TRBJ1-4,TRBV13,.,.
CASGPDRGRLEAFF,TGTGCTAGTGGCCCGGACAGGGGTAGGTTAGAAGCTTTCTTT,TRBJ1-1,TRBV12-5,few,TRBD1
CASGRTEYNEQFF,TGTGCCAGCGGGAGAACGGAGTACAATGAGCAGTTCTTC,TRBJ2-1,TRBV6-4,once,.
CASSLGLAGEVGEQFF,TGTGCCAGCAGCCTGGGACTAGCGGGAGAAGTCGGTGAGCAGTTCTTC,TRBJ2-1,TRBV4-2,.,TRBD2
CAWSVWAAGYTF,TGTGCCTGGAGTGTCTGGGCAGCTGGCTACACCTTC,TRBJ1-2,TRBV30,.,.
CASSFRDPGGINEKLFF,TGTGCCAGCAGTTTCCGGGACCCCGGCGGGATTAATGAAAAACTGTTTTTT,TRBJ1-4,TRBV27,.,.
CASSKQGAGGNTIYF,TGCGCCAGCAGCAAACAGGGGGCAGGTGGAAACACCATATATTTT,TRBJ1-3,TRBV4-1,.,TRBD1
CAWSPPRRENTEAFF,TGTGCCTGGAGTCCCCCCCGCAGGGAAAACACTGAAGCTTTCTTT,TRBJ1-1,TRBV30,once,.
CSVEQGGGYNEQFF,TGCAGCGTTGAGCAAGGCGGGGGTTACAATGAGCAGTTCTTC,TRBJ2-1,TRBV29-1,.,TRBD2
CASSERRYSNQPQHF,TGTGCCAGCAGTGAACGCCGCTATAGCAATCAGCCCCAGCATTTT,TRBJ1-5,TRBV2,.,.
CASSRLAGGDYEQYF,TGTGCCAGCAGCCGACTAGCGGGAGGGGACTACGAGCAGTACTTC,TRBJ2-7,TRBV6-5,.,TRBD2
CASSERGQNYGYTF,TGTGCCAGCAGTGAACGGGGACAGAACTATGGCTACACCTTC,TRBJ1-2,TRBV6-1,.,TRBD1
CASSLGLSTEAFF,TGCGCCAGCAGCTTGGGACTGAGCACTGAAGCTTTCTTT,TRBJ1-1,TRBV5-1,.,.
CASSLRHTNRLAGVYEQYF,TGTGCCAGCAGCTTGCGGCACACGAATAGACTAGCGGGAGTATACGAGCAGTACTTC,TRBJ2-7,TRBV7-2,.,TRBD2
CASSPNGDRAPSGNNEAFF,TGCGCCAGCAGCCCCAACGGGGACAGGGCACCCTCGGGGAACAATGAAGCTTTCTTT,TRBJ1-1,TRBV5-1,.,TRBD1
CASRPGDYITDTQYF,TGTGCCAGCAGACCCGGGGACTATATCACAGATACGCAGTATTTT,TRBJ2-3,TRBV6-1,.,TRBD2